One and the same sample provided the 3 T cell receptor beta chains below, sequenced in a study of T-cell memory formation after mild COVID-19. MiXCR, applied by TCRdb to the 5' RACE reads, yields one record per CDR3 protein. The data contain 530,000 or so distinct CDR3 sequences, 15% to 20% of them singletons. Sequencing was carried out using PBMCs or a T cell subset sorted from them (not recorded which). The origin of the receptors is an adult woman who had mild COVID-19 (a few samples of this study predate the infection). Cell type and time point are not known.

CDR3 DNA sequence: TGTGCCAGCAGCATCTGGACTAGCGGGGGCTACGAGCAGTACTTC. It translates to CASSIWTSGGYEQYF. The rearrangement joins TRBV5-6 to TRBJ2-7, with 13 bases that match TRBD2. CDR1 is SGHDT, CDR2 YYEEEE, per germline. The CDR3 loop spans 15 amino acids. V lost 4 bases to trimming and J lost 3 bases; unmatched junction nucleotides: 4.

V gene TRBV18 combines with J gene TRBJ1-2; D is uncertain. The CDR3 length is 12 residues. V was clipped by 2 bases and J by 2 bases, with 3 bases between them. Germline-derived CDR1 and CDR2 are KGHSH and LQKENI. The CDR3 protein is CASSPVNYGYTF. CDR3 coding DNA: TGTGCCAGCTCACCAGTGAACTATGGCTACACCTTC.

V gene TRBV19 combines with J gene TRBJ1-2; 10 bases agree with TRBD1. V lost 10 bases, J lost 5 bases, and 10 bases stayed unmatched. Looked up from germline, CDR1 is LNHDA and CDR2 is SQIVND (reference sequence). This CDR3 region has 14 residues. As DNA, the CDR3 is TGTGCCACCGGACCGGGGACAGGGGAGTATGGCTACACCTTC. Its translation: CATGPGTGEYGYTF.